This T cell receptor beta chain was captured by sequencing in a study of graft-versus-host responses after intestinal transplantation. About the study: Grafts were multivisceral, liver-intestinal, or isolated intestinal. Findings and caveats of the study: Ileal or blood samples showed some GvH clones first, and such clones were also found in recipient marrow.

Repertoires were generated with immunoSEQ multiplex PCR, while TCRdb's copy carries only in-frame clones and drops some. Here the sample spans 100,000 to 120,000 clones, just over 90% being singletons. With respect to this clone: The target antigen is unknown.

The CDR3 is made up of 14 amino acids. After removal of 8 bases from V and 4 bases from J, the junction contained 9 bases not matched to a gene. Germline CDR1 and CDR2: LGHNT and FRNRAP. The clonotype originates from a human donor who received an intestinal transplant. The specimen comprised unstimulated CD8+ T cells sorted from spleen or lymph node cells, sampled before intestinal transplant. V gene TRBV12-5 combines with J gene TRBJ2-7, with TRBD2 identical over 9 bases. In DNA, the CDR3 is TGTGCTAGTACTCTGAGCGGGAGGAGGTACGAGCAGTACTTC. Its translation is CASTLSGRRYEQYF.